These T cell receptor beta chains were read from a single sample in a study of cytomegalovirus exposure and HLA in healthy donors. This table comes from immunoSEQ multiplex PCR, and its TCRdb copy is limited to in-frame clones, with some not included. The profile covers 150,000 to 200,000 clones, with 70% to 85% appearing a single time and roughly 3.1% taken by the ten largest. Sample: PBMCs. These receptors were taken from a middle-aged man in good health and CMV-seropositive. Both conserved end residues are part of each CDR3. The D gene is left open where the match is weak. Clone size appears in some rows only: once, few, many, or a class for an expanded clone.

TRBJ2-5	-	TRBV11-2	TRBD2	TGTGCCAGCAGCTGGGGACTAGAAGGAATAGAGACCCAGTACTTC	CASSWGLEGIETQYF
TRBJ2-3	-	TRBV18	TRBD2	TGTGCCAGCTCATCGGTAGCGGGACACAGGGGCACAGATACGCAGTATTTT	CASSSVAGHRGTDTQYF
TRBJ2-7	once	TRBV2	TRBD2	TGTGCCAGCAGTGAGGTGACTAGCCTCTACGAGCAGTACTTC	CASSEVTSLYEQYF
TRBJ1-1	-	TRBV5-1	-	TGCGCCAGCAGCGACGGACAGCCCTCGGGCACTGAAGCTTTCTTT	CASSDGQPSGTEAFF
TRBJ1-3	-	TRBV28	-	TGTGCCAGCAGTTTAGCACAGAGAAGTGGAAACACCATATATTTT	CASSLAQRSGNTIYF
TRBJ1-3	-	TRBV2	TRBD1	TGTGCCAGCAGCAACAGGGGTCTAGGAAACACCATATATTTT	CASSNRGLGNTIYF
TRBJ1-2	-	TRBV29-1	-	TGCAGCGTTGAAAGGGGGTTTAACTATGGCTACACCTTC	CSVERGFNYGYTF
TRBJ2-7	-	TRBV11-3	-	TGTGCCAGCAGCTCCGCCTACGAGCAGTACTTC	CASSSAYEQYF
TRBJ2-7	-	TRBV6-5	TRBD2	TGTGCCAGCAGTTATGGGACTAGCGGGGGCTACGAGCAGTACTTC	CASSYGTSGGYEQYF
TRBJ2-1	few	TRBV29-1	-	TGCAGCGTCTACTCTAACTCCTACAATGAGCAGTTCTTC	CSVYSNSYNEQFF
TRBJ2-2	-	TRBV7-2	-	TGTGCCAGCAGCTTATCTGACACTCGAACCGGGGAGCTGTTTTTT	CASSLSDTRTGELFF
TRBJ2-7	-	TRBV6-5	TRBD2	TGTGCCAGCAGTTACGGGGCGGGAGCCTACGAGCAGTACTTC	CASSYGAGAYEQYF
TRBJ2-1	-	TRBV6-5	TRBD2	TGTGCCAGCAGTTCAACTCTAGCGGGCCGGGAGCAGTTCTTC	CASSSTLAGREQFF
TRBJ1-1	-	TRBV7-2	-	TGTGCCAGCAGCTCCGCGGGGTACGCTGAAGCTTTCTTT	CASSSAGYAEAFF
TRBJ2-7	-	TRBV4-3	-	TGCGCCAGCAGCCAAGATATGCTAGTGAAGTCCTACGAGCAGTACTTC	CASSQDMLVKSYEQYF
TRBJ2-3	-	TRBV7-9	TRBD1	TGTGCCAGCAGCCACGCGTCAGGGGGCTTCAGCACAGATACGCAGTATTTT	CASSHASGGFSTDTQYF
TRBJ2-4	once	TRBV5-1	-	TGCGCCAGCAGCTTCGCACCTAATACTCGAGACATTCAGTACTTC	CASSFAPNTRDIQYF
TRBJ1-6	-	TRBV2	TRBD1	TGTGCCAGCAGTGAAAGACAGGGTTTAGAATCACCCCTCCACTTT	CASSERQGLESPLHF
TRBJ1-1	-	TRBV18	TRBD1	TGTGCCAGCTCACCATTGACAGGGAACGAGGAAGCTTTCTTT	CASSPLTGNEEAFF
TRBJ2-1	-	TRBV18	-	TGTGCCAGCTCCTCCCGGGGTGGTGAGCAGTTCTTC	CASSSRGGEQFF
TRBJ2-1	once	TRBV7-6	TRBD2	TGTGCCAGCAGCTCAAGCGGGGCAGTCGTTTACAATGAGCAGTTCTTC	CASSSSGAVVYNEQFF
TRBJ2-2	-	TRBV21-1	-	TGTGCCAGCAGCAAGAGCCTAGCGGGAACTGCAGCGGGCGGGGAGCTGTTTTTT	CASSKSLAGTAAGGELFF
TRBJ2-1	few	TRBV2	TRBD2	TGTGCCAGCAGTGATTCTAGCGGGGGCAACAATGAGCAGTTCTTC	CASSDSSGGNNEQFF
TRBJ2-2	-	TRBV4-1	-	TGCGCCAGCAGCCAAGAAGGGGATCCCGGGGAGCTGTTTTTT	CASSQEGDPGELFF